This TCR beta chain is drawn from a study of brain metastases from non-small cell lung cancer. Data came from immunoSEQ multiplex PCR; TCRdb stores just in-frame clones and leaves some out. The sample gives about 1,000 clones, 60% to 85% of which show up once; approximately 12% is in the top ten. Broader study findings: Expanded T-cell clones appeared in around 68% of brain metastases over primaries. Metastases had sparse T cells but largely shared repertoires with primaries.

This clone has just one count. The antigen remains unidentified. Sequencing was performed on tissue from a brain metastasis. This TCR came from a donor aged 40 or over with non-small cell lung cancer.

In DNA form, the CDR3 reads TGTGCCAGCAGCGGGGACCTGAACACTGAAGCTTTCTTT. Amino acids: CASSGDLNTEAFF. This rearrangement joins TRBV7-6 to TRBJ1-1; D may be TRBD1 (5 bases). The germline gives CDR1 SGHVS, CDR2 FNYEAQ. The CDR3 consists of 13 residues. V dropped 5 bases and J dropped 0 bases, with 7 bases sitting between them.